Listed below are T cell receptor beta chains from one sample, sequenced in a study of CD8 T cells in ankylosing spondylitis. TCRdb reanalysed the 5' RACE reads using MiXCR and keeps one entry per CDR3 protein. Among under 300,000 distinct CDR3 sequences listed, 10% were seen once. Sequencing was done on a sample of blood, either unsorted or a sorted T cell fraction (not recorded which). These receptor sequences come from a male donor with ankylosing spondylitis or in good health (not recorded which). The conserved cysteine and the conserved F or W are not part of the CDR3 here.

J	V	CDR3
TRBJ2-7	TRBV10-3	AISGRSSYEQY
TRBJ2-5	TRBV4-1	ASSRLGLVGSQETQY
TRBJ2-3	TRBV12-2	ASRLARDTDTQY
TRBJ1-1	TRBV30	ARSGSIYTEAF
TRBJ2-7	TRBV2	ASSDVSWVTYEQY
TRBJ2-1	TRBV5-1	ASSNQGSSYNEQF
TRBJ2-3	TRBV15	ATSGPGRRDTQY
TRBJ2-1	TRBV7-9	ASSSAGGSNEQF
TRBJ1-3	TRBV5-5	ASSLPGNTIY
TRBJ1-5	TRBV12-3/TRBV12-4	ASRRDSPSNQPQH
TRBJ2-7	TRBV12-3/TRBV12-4	ASNRYEQY
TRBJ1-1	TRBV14	ASSQNSMGSQLNTEAF
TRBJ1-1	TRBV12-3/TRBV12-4	ASSLMSNTEAF
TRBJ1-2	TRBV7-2	ASSLGPSPDGYT
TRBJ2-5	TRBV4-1	ASSQGSFHFSQETQY
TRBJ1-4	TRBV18	ASSPRGRAATNEKLF
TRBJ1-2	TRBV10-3	ASTEMNANYGYT
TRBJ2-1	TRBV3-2	ASSPRRTVYNEQF
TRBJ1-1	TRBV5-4	ASSVGRGGSHTEAF
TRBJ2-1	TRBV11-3	ASTSGQGKALGDEQF
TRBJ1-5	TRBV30	AWSVGGDQPQH
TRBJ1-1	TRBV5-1	ASSQTRQSVAF
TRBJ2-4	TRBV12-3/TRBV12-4	ASSFPKNIQY
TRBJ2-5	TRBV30	AWSVGASGVETQY
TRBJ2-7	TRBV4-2	ASSQDWREYEQY
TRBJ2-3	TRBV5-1	ASSGVRTDTQY
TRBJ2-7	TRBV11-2	ASSPYGQADYEQY
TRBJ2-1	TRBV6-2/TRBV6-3	ASTRQGIKYNEQF
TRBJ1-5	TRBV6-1	ASRALDPHQPQH
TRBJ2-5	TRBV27	ASSPGQGYQETQY
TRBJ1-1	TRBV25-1	ASSVKGTEAF
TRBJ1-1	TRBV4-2	ASRRARDSEAF
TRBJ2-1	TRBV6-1	ATSPWGQGGDEQF
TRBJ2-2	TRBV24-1	ATSDGYTGELF
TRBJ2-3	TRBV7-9	VSSPQGTDTQY
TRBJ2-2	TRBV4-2	ASSQEGPDAGELF
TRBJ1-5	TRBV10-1	ASSRDRGYQPQH
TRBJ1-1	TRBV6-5	ASTLLNPGYIGGTEAF
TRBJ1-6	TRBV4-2	ASSQDIPVLH
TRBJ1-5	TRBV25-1	ASSESGRGSNQPQH
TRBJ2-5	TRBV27	ASSLTSGRHQETQY
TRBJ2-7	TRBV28	AGSRTGGSEQY